A selection of T cell receptor beta chains follows, all from one sample in a study of T-cell reconstitution after alpha-beta-depleted transplantation in children. TCRdb reprocessed the PCR reads with MiXCR, giving one entry per CDR3 protein. The table shows a few hundred thousand distinct CDR3 sequences, with roughly 43% occurring only once. The specimen was PBMCs, collected before TCRalphabeta/CD19-depleted stem cell transplant. The origin of the receptors is a girl aged 2-10 years with aplastic anemia, due to receive a stem cell transplant. CDR3s include the opening cysteine and the closing phenylalanine or tryptophan. The D gene is left open where the match is weak. For some rows the clone size is stated as once, few or many, or as a class when expanded; others skip it.

V gene	D gene	clone size	J gene	CDR3 DNA	CDR3 protein
TRBV7-2	TRBD2	many	TRBJ2-1	TGTGCCAGCAGCTTACTAGCGGGAGGGAAATGGAGTGGTGAGCAGTTCTTC	CASSLLAGGKWSGEQFF
TRBV7-9	TRBD1	many	TRBJ2-7	TGTGCCAGCAGCTTAGCGGGCGGGGACAGGAGCTACGAGCAGTACTTC	CASSLAGGDRSYEQYF
TRBV4-1	-	-	TRBJ2-3	TGCGCCAGCAGCCAAGTAGTCTTGGCATTAGCCACAGATACGCAGTATTTT	CASSQVVLALATDTQYF
TRBV18	TRBD2	once	TRBJ2-1	TGTGCCAGCTCACCAAGGCTAGCGGACGCCTACAATGAGCAGTTCTTC	CASSPRLADAYNEQFF
TRBV12-3/TRBV12-4	TRBD1	-	TRBJ1-5	TGTGCCAGCAGTTCCCGTACAGGGGGAGAAAAGCCCCAGCATTTT	CASSSRTGGEKPQHF
TRBV12-2	-	-	TRBJ1-4	TGTGCAAGTCGCTTAGCTTCCCGAAGGGACAGGGATGAAAAACTGTTTTTT	CASRLASRRDRDEKLFF
TRBV6-5	-	-	TRBJ1-1	TGTGCCAGCAGTTACGGGGTGCCGATCACTGAAGCTTTCTTT	CASSYGVPITEAFF
TRBV20-1	-	-	TRBJ2-2	TGCAGTGCGGTGGACACCGGGGAGCTGTTTTTT	CSAVDTGELFF
TRBV29-1	-	-	TRBJ2-1	TGCAGCGTTGAAGATCTTGGGACAAAGGGTGAGCAGTTCTTC	CSVEDLGTKGEQFF
TRBV19	TRBD1	-	TRBJ2-1	TGTGCCAGTAGTGCCTGGACAGGGGTCAATGTGCAGTTCTTC	CASSAWTGVNVQFF
TRBV21-1	-	many	TRBJ1-2	TGTGCCAGCAGCCAGACAGCGCATCGTAACTATGGCTACACCTTC	CASSQTAHRNYGYTF
TRBV5-8	-	-	TRBJ2-6	TGTGCCAGCAGCAAGTGGGATTTGGGGGCCAACGTCCTGACTTTC	CASSKWDLGANVLTF
TRBV6-2/TRBV6-3	-	few	TRBJ2-7	TGTGCCAGCACTCCAGGAAGTACCTACGAGCAGTACTTC	CASTPGSTYEQYF
TRBV6-5	TRBD1	-	TRBJ2-7	TGTGCCAGCAGTTCCGACAGGGACCCCTACGAGCAGTACTTC	CASSSDRDPYEQYF
TRBV20-1	-	-	TRBJ2-7	TGCAGTGCTAGAGACACAGGTACCTACGAGCAGTACTTC	CSARDTGTYEQYF
TRBV27	-	-	TRBJ2-7	TGTGCCAGCAGTTTATCAACGGGGGACGAGCAGTACTTC	CASSLSTGDEQYF
TRBV12-3/TRBV12-4	-	-	TRBJ1-1	TGTACCAGCAGTTCCCGAGCCCACAGTTTTGGGCTGGTGGGTACTGAAGCTTTCTTT	CTSSSRAHSFGLVGTEAFF
TRBV6-1	-	-	TRBJ1-1	TGTGCCAGCAGGGTGGGACAGAACACTGAAGCTTTCTTT	CASRVGQNTEAFF
TRBV12-3/TRBV12-4	-	-	TRBJ2-1	TGTGCCAGCAGTTTAGGGGGCCCCGGGGATGAGCAGTTCTTC	CASSLGGPGDEQFF
TRBV20-1	TRBD2	few	TRBJ2-7	TGCAGTGCTAGTTCCTCTAGCGGGCTACTCCTCTACGAGCAGTACTTC	CSASSSSGLLLYEQYF
TRBV4-1	-	-	TRBJ2-7	TGCGCCAGCAGACGCGGGTCGACGGGTTTCTACGAGCAGTACTTC	CASRRGSTGFYEQYF
TRBV20-1	-	many	TRBJ2-7	TGCAGTGCTAGAGAGGGAGGTTACGAGCAGTACTTC	CSAREGGYEQYF
TRBV29-1	-	many	TRBJ2-1	TGCAGCGTTTCTAAAGGGGAATACTCCTACAATGAGCAGTTCTTC	CSVSKGEYSYNEQFF
TRBV25-1	-	-	TRBJ2-7	TGTGCCAGCAGTGACCCAAACCGGGCGATCTACGAGCAGTACTTC	CASSDPNRAIYEQYF
TRBV5-6	-	-	TRBJ2-7	TGTGCCAGCACCCACTTGACAGGCTCCTACGAGCAGTACTTC	CASTHLTGSYEQYF
TRBV3-1	TRBD2	-	TRBJ2-1	TGTGCCAGCAGCCAAAGCAGCGGGAGAAGGGACAATGAGCAGTTCTTC	CASSQSSGRRDNEQFF
TRBV3-1	-	-	TRBJ2-3	TGTGCCAGCAGCCAAGGGTCGGACACAGATACGCAGTATTTT	CASSQGSDTDTQYF
TRBV9	-	-	TRBJ2-5	TGTGCCAGCAGCGTCTGTTACGGGACCACGAGGGCCCAGTACTTC	CASSVCYGTTRAQYF
TRBV7-2	-	many	TRBJ2-5	TGTGCCAGCAGTCAAAGCCGGGGCAACCAAGAGACCCAGTACTTC	CASSQSRGNQETQYF
TRBV14	-	many	TRBJ2-7	TGTGCCAGCAGCTTTGGCTCAGCGGGCGAGCAGTACTTC	CASSFGSAGEQYF
TRBV5-1	-	many	TRBJ2-2	TGCGCCAGCAGCTTACCGGTCGGGGAGCTGTTTTTT	CASSLPVGELFF
TRBV12-3/TRBV12-4	-	many	TRBJ2-3	TGTGCCAGCAGTTCTCGGACAATGGAGACAGATACGCAGTATTTT	CASSSRTMETDTQYF
TRBV28	-	-	TRBJ2-5	TGTGCCAGCAGTTGGTTTGCAGAGACCCAGTACTTC	CASSWFAETQYF
TRBV18	-	many	TRBJ2-7	TGTGCCAGCTCACCAAGCACTAGCTTTAGACTCTACGAGCAGTACTTC	CASSPSTSFRLYEQYF
TRBV6-2/TRBV6-3	TRBD2	few	TRBJ2-5	TGTGCCAGCAGTTACCAAAGGGGACTAGAGTACTTC	CASSYQRGLEYF
TRBV29-1	TRBD1	-	TRBJ2-1	TGCAGCGTTCCGGCGGGGACAGGGGGTTACAATGAGCAGTTCTTC	CSVPAGTGGYNEQFF
TRBV7-9	TRBD1	few	TRBJ2-1	TGTGCCAGCAGCCTCCGGGACAGTCTTTTCAATGAGCAGTTCTTC	CASSLRDSLFNEQFF
TRBV7-6	-	few	TRBJ1-4	TGTGCCAGCAGCCGCAGTACTAATGAAAAACTGTTTTTT	CASSRSTNEKLFF
TRBV4-2	-	-	TRBJ1-5	TGTGCCAGCAGCCAAGAGGCATATCAGCCCCAGCATTTT	CASSQEAYQPQHF
TRBV20-1	TRBD1	-	TRBJ2-5	TGCAGTGCTTACCGGGACAGGGGGCGAGAGACCCAGTACTTC	CSAYRDRGRETQYF
TRBV18	-	-	TRBJ2-5	TGTGCCAGCTCACGCAGTACAGGGCAGAAGACCCAGTACTTC	CASSRSTGQKTQYF
TRBV7-2	-	-	TRBJ2-3	TGTGCCAGCAGCTTCTCAGCGTTGACAGATACGCAGTATTTT	CASSFSALTDTQYF
TRBV6-2/TRBV6-3	-	-	TRBJ2-3	TGTGCCAGCAGTTACGCCCAGACCACAGATACGCAGTATTTT	CASSYAQTTDTQYF
TRBV6-1	-	many	TRBJ1-1	TGTGCCAGCAGTGAAGCTTTCTTT	CASSEAFF
TRBV2	TRBD2	-	TRBJ2-1	TGTGCCAGCAGCTATGGAGGCGGGAGCTCCTACAATGGGCAGTTCTTC	CASSYGGGSSYNGQFF
TRBV7-9	TRBD1	few	TRBJ1-3	TGTGCCAGCAGCTCCGACAGGGTCGGCACCATATATTTT	CASSSDRVGTIYF
TRBV7-2	TRBD1	few	TRBJ1-3	TGTGCCAGCAGCTTACTAGACAGGGTCTCTGGAAACACCATATATTTT	CASSLLDRVSGNTIYF
TRBV12-3/TRBV12-4	-	-	TRBJ2-3	TGTGCCAGCAAGGCTAGCGCAGATACGCAGTATTTT	CASKASADTQYF
TRBV10-3	-	many	TRBJ2-5	TGTGCCATCAGGCAGGCTAGGGGAGAGACCCAGTACTTC	CAIRQARGETQYF
TRBV11-2	TRBD1	-	TRBJ2-7	TGTGCCAGCAGGGGGACAGTGGCCTACGAGCAGTACTTC	CASRGTVAYEQYF
TRBV4-1	TRBD2	-	TRBJ2-3	TGCGCCAGCAGCCAAGGGCGGGACTACCGGGGAATTAGCACAGATACGCAGTATTTT	CASSQGRDYRGISTDTQYF
TRBV7-2	TRBD1	many	TRBJ2-3	TGTGCCAGCAGCTCGGGGACAGGGGGCAGCACAGATACGCAGTATTTT	CASSSGTGGSTDTQYF